A selection of T cell receptor beta chains follows, all from one sample in a study of blood T cell repertoires in COVID-19. Here immunoSEQ multiplex PCR was the method, and the copy in TCRdb shows in-frame clones only, minus some. The sample carries fewer than 250,000 clones, about 90% recorded once. The sequenced sample was PBMCs or T cells enriched from blood (not recorded which). The source is a woman aged 25 to 39 who had been exposed to COVID-19. CDR3s include the opening cysteine and the closing phenylalanine or tryptophan. Fields, in order: CDR3 protein, CDR3 DNA, J gene, V gene, clone size, D gene. D genes are given only for firm matches. Rows may omit the clone size; those that give it use once, few, many or a size class.

CDR3 protein: CASSRTGLSYGYTF
CDR3 DNA: TGTGCCAGCAGCCGGACAGGGCTATCCTATGGCTACACCTTC
J gene: TRBJ1-2
V gene: TRBV7-2
clone size: -
D gene: TRBD1

CDR3 protein: CASSPRQGALGLPEQYF
CDR3 DNA: TGTGCCAGCAGCCCCCGACAGGGAGCACTCGGGCTACCTGAGCAGTACTTC
J gene: TRBJ2-7
V gene: TRBV9
clone size: few
D gene: TRBD1

CDR3 protein: CASSPPTGATEAFF
CDR3 DNA: TGTGCCAGCAGCCCGCCAACAGGGGCGACTGAAGCTTTCTTT
J gene: TRBJ1-1
V gene: TRBV7-9
clone size: once
D gene: TRBD1

CDR3 protein: CASSEGTGDGYEQYF
CDR3 DNA: TGTGCCAGCAGTGAGGGGACAGGAGATGGCTACGAGCAGTACTTC
J gene: TRBJ2-7
V gene: TRBV6-1
clone size: -
D gene: TRBD1

CDR3 protein: CASSLFNRARGVTSYNEQFF
CDR3 DNA: TGCGCCAGCAGCTTGTTTAATCGGGCTCGGGGGGTTACCTCCTACAATGAGCAGTTCTTC
J gene: TRBJ2-1
V gene: TRBV5-1
clone size: -
D gene: TRBD2

CDR3 protein: CSVESPLAGGYEQYF
CDR3 DNA: TGCAGCGTTGAATCTCCTCTAGCGGGAGGGTACGAGCAGTACTTC
J gene: TRBJ2-7
V gene: TRBV29-1
clone size: -
D gene: TRBD2

CDR3 protein: CSASKAAGRYGYTF
CDR3 DNA: TGCAGTGCTAGTAAGGCCGCCGGGAGGTATGGCTACACCTTC
J gene: TRBJ1-2
V gene: TRBV20-1
clone size: -
D gene: -

CDR3 protein: CAISGTQGERDGYTF
CDR3 DNA: TGTGCCATCAGTGGGACACAGGGGGAAAGGGATGGCTACACCTTC
J gene: TRBJ1-2
V gene: TRBV10-3
clone size: -
D gene: TRBD1

CDR3 protein: CAISGTPQAISPLHF
CDR3 DNA: TGTGCCATCAGTGGGACTCCCCAAGCCATATCACCCCTCCACTTT
J gene: TRBJ1-6
V gene: TRBV10-3
clone size: -
D gene: -

CDR3 protein: CAQADSTGELFF
CDR3 DNA: TGTGCCCAAGCCGATAGTACCGGGGAGCTGTTTTTT
J gene: TRBJ2-2
V gene: TRBV12-3/TRBV12-4
clone size: -
D gene: -

CDR3 protein: CASSERPLAGGPLEQYF
CDR3 DNA: TGTGCCAGCAGTGAACGTCCACTAGCGGGAGGGCCGCTCGAGCAGTACTTC
J gene: TRBJ2-7
V gene: TRBV2
clone size: -
D gene: TRBD2

CDR3 protein: CASSQGAAAYEQYF
CDR3 DNA: TGCGCCAGCAGCCAAGGCGCGGCCGCCTACGAGCAGTACTTC
J gene: TRBJ2-7
V gene: TRBV4-1
clone size: -
D gene: -

CDR3 protein: CASSLVAGVGSYEQYF
CDR3 DNA: TGTGCCAGCAGCTTGGTAGCGGGAGTTGGATCCTACGAGCAGTACTTC
J gene: TRBJ2-7
V gene: TRBV5-6
clone size: -
D gene: TRBD2

CDR3 protein: CASNEGHSNTGELFF
CDR3 DNA: TGCGCCAGCAATGAGGGCCATTCGAACACCGGGGAGCTGTTTTTT
J gene: TRBJ2-2
V gene: TRBV5-1
clone size: few
D gene: -

CDR3 protein: CASSRRGEETQYF
CDR3 DNA: TGTGCCAGCAGCCGACGGGGAGAAGAGACCCAGTACTTC
J gene: TRBJ2-5
V gene: TRBV3-1/TRBV3-2
clone size: -
D gene: -

CDR3 protein: CASSPRDRGPNYGYTF
CDR3 DNA: TGTGCCAGTAGTCCACGGGACAGGGGACCGAACTATGGCTACACCTTC
J gene: TRBJ1-2
V gene: TRBV19
clone size: -
D gene: TRBD1

CDR3 protein: CAWTGGASGNTIYF
CDR3 DNA: TGTGCCTGGACCGGGGGGGCAAGTGGAAACACCATATATTTT
J gene: TRBJ1-3
V gene: TRBV30
clone size: -
D gene: -

CDR3 protein: CASSSGQGMNTEAFF
CDR3 DNA: TGTGCCAGCAGTTCGGGACAGGGGATGAACACTGAAGCTTTCTTT
J gene: TRBJ1-1
V gene: TRBV6-5
clone size: few
D gene: TRBD1

CDR3 protein: CASSVGGYQDTQYF
CDR3 DNA: TGTGCCAGTAGCGTAGGGGGCTATCAAGATACGCAGTATTTT
J gene: TRBJ2-3
V gene: TRBV19
clone size: -
D gene: TRBD1

CDR3 protein: CASSQDRLVDTDTQYF
CDR3 DNA: TGTGCCAGCAGCCAAGATCGACTAGTTGACACAGATACGCAGTATTTT
J gene: TRBJ2-3
V gene: TRBV3-1/TRBV3-2
clone size: -
D gene: -

CDR3 protein: CASSDEGAYTEAFF
CDR3 DNA: TGTGCCAGCAGTGACGAGGGGGCATATACTGAAGCTTTCTTT
J gene: TRBJ1-1
V gene: TRBV6-1
clone size: few
D gene: TRBD1

CDR3 protein: CASSRLQGAYYGYTF
CDR3 DNA: TGTGCCAGCAGTCGATTGCAGGGGGCATACTATGGCTACACCTTC
J gene: TRBJ1-2
V gene: TRBV27
clone size: -
D gene: TRBD1

CDR3 protein: CASRRRDTESPLHF
CDR3 DNA: TGTGCCAGCAGGCGCCGGGACACGGAGTCACCCCTCCACTTT
J gene: TRBJ1-6
V gene: TRBV6-5
clone size: -
D gene: -

CDR3 protein: CARGVSPGTDTQYF
CDR3 DNA: TGTGCCAGGGGCGTATCCCCGGGCACAGATACGCAGTATTTT
J gene: TRBJ2-3
V gene: TRBV2
clone size: once
D gene: -

CDR3 protein: CASSPPRSSGSPDEQFF
CDR3 DNA: TGTGCCAGCAGCCCTCCCCGTTCTAGCGGGAGTCCCGATGAGCAGTTCTTC
J gene: TRBJ2-1
V gene: TRBV13
clone size: -
D gene: TRBD2

CDR3 protein: CASSSGLIDPYNEQFF
CDR3 DNA: TGTGCCAGCAGTTCCGGACTTATTGATCCCTACAATGAGCAGTTCTTC
J gene: TRBJ2-1
V gene: TRBV27
clone size: -
D gene: -

CDR3 protein: CASSLNSGSGNTIYF
CDR3 DNA: TGCGCCAGCAGCTTGAACTCCGGCTCTGGAAACACCATATATTTT
J gene: TRBJ1-3
V gene: TRBV5-1
clone size: few
D gene: -

CDR3 protein: CASRAGQGFYEQYF
CDR3 DNA: TGCGCCAGCCGAGCAGGACAGGGGTTTTACGAGCAGTACTTC
J gene: TRBJ2-7
V gene: TRBV10-2
clone size: -
D gene: TRBD1

CDR3 protein: CASSRGAGELFF
CDR3 DNA: TGCGCCAGCAGTAGGGGTGCCGGGGAGCTGTTTTTT
J gene: TRBJ2-2
V gene: TRBV5-1
clone size: -
D gene: -

CDR3 protein: CASSAMGQGRNTIYF
CDR3 DNA: TGTGCCAGCAGTGCGATGGGACAGGGGCGAAACACCATATATTTT
J gene: TRBJ1-3
V gene: TRBV25-1
clone size: -
D gene: TRBD1

CDR3 protein: CASSESRTSGSTDTQYF
CDR3 DNA: TGCGCCAGCAGTGAATCCAGGACTAGCGGGAGCACAGATACGCAGTATTTT
J gene: TRBJ2-3
V gene: TRBV10-1
clone size: -
D gene: TRBD2

CDR3 protein: CASSERYEQYF
CDR3 DNA: TGTGCCAGCAGTGAACGCTACGAGCAGTACTTC
J gene: TRBJ2-7
V gene: TRBV2
clone size: -
D gene: -